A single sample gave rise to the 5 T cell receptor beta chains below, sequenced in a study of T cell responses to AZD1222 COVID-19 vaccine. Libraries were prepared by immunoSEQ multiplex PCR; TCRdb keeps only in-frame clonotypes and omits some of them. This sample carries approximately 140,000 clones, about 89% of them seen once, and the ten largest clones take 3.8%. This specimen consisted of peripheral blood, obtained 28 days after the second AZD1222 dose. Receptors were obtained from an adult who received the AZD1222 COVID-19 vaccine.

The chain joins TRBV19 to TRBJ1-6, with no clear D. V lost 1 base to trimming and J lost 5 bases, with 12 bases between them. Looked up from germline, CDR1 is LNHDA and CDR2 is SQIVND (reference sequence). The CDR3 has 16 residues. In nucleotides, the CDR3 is TGTGCCAGTAGTATAGGAGGGTTTGGGAATAATTCACCCCTCCACTTT. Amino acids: CASSIGGFGNNSPLHF.

Written as DNA, the CDR3 is TGTGCCAGCAGTGACTCGCCGGGGACAGGATATGGCTACACCTTC. It encodes CASSDSPGTGYGYTF. The V and J genes are TRBV6-4 and TRBJ1-2; 8 nucleotides line up with TRBD1. Germline V gene sequence: CDR1 MRHNA, CDR2 SNTAGT. The CDR3 extends over 15 amino acids. The J segment lost 5 bases and the V segment lost 0 bases, leaving 5 bases of the junction unmatched.

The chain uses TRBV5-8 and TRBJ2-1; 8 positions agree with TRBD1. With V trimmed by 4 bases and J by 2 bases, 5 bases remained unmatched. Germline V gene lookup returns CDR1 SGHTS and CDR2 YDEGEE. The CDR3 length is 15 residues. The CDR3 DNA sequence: TGTGCCAGCAGCAGACGACAGGGGACCTACAATGAGCAGTTCTTC. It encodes CASSRRQGTYNEQFF. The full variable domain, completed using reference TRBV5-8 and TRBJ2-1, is EAGVTQSPTHLIKTRGQQATLRCSPISGHTSVYWYQQALGLGLQFLLWYDEGEERNRGNFPPRFSGRQFPNYSSELNVNALELEDSALYLCASSRRQGTYNEQFFGPGTRLTVL.

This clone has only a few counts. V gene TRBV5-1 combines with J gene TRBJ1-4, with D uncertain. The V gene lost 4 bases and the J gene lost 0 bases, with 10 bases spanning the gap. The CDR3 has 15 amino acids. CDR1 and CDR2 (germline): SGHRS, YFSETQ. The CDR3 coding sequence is TGCGCCAGCAGCAAAAATACTCCAACTAATGAAAAACTGTTTTTT. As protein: CASSKNTPTNEKLFF.

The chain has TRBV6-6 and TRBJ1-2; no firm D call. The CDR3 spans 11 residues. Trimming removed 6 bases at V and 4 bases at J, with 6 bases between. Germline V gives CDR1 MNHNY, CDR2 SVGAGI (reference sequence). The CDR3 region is CASSPGYGYTF. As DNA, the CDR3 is TGTGCCAGCAGCCCGGGCTATGGCTACACCTTC.